The following is a T cell receptor beta chain sequence with its context. The CDR3 is 12 residues long. Germline loops: CDR1 SGHTS, CDR2 YDEGEE. The V gene lost 2 bases and the J gene lost 6 bases, with 6 bases spanning the gap. The data originate from a study of blood T cell repertoires in COVID-19. Study-level information: Material from acute and convalescent COVID-19 was sourced from the United States, Italy and Spain. T cells, B-cell-depleted T cells, or PBMCs supplied cDNA or gDNA.

In the original workflow: Estimated nucleated cell counts came from reference gene primer amplification. The table came from immunoSEQ multiplex PCR; TCRdb's copy has only in-frame clones and leaves some out. V, J and clone size are taken as reported in that table, and D and trimming were inferred from the DNA itself. The sample holds approximately 74,000 clones, roughly 84% seen once. The chain combines TRBV5-8 with TRBJ1-5, with D unresolved. The receptor comes from a man at least 80 years old with active or convalescent COVID-19. Material: peripheral blood. The DNA of the CDR3 is TGTGCCAGCAGCTTTTACGGTCAGCCCCAGCATTTT. Amino acids: CASSFYGQPQHF.